The clone carrying this T cell receptor (beta chain) has ten or more counts. Its matching antigen is unknown. The study included ophthalmopathy patients with Clinical Activity Score at least 3, NOSPECS grade at least 4 and duration under 3 months. This entry belongs to a study of T cells in Graves' hyperthyroidism and ophthalmopathy. Study at large: Staff took peripheral blood when the initial diagnosis was made, before any treatment began.

Using RNA transcripts as the source, TCR beta CDR3 regions were amplified. The HTBI set primed first-round TCR CDR3 RT-PCR. TCRdb recomputed calls from the multiplex PCR reads with MiXCR, one row per CDR3 protein. The sample contains fewer than 750,000 distinct CDR3 sequences, under 15% of which appear only once. Findings and limits, study-wide: Ophthalmopathy was model-predicted a median about 6 months pre-onset. Blood also showed most of the thyroid clonotypes that were expanded above 0.001.

The V gene's germline CDR1 is MNHNS and CDR2 SASEGT. V gave up 6 bases and J gave up 4 bases, with 12 bases separating them. The CDR3 has 13 amino acids. This sequence originates from a woman aged 40 to 49 with Graves' ophthalmopathy. The rearrangement links TRBV6-1 to TRBJ1-2; D is ambiguous. The source material was blood. This CDR3 reads CASRHGRLYGYTF. The CDR3 DNA reads TGTGCCAGCAGACACGGACGGCTCTATGGCTACACCTTC.